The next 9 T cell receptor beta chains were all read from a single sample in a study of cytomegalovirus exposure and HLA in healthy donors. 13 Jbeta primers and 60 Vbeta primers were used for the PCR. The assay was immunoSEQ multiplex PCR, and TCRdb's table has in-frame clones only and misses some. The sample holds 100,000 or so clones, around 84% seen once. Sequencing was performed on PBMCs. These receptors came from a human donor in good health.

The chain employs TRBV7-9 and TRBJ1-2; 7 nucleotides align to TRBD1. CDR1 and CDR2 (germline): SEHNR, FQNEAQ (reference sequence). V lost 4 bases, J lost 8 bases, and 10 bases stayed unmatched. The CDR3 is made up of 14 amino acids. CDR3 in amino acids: CASSSYPDRDGYTF. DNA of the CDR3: TGTGCCAGCAGCTCATACCCCGACAGGGACGGCTACACCTTC. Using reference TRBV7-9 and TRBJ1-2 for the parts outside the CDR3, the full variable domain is DTGVSQNPRHKITKRGQNVTFRCDPISEHNRLYWYRQTLGQGPEFLTYFQNEAQLEKSRLLSDRFSAERPKGSFSTLEIQRTEQGDSAMYLCASSSYPDRDGYTFGSGTRLTVV.

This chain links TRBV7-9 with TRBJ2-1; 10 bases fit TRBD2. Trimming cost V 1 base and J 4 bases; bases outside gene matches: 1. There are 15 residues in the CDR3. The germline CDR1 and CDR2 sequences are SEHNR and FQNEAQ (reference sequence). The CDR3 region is CASSLELAGYNEQFF. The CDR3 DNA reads TGTGCCAGCAGCTTAGAACTAGCGGGGTACAATGAGCAGTTCTTC.

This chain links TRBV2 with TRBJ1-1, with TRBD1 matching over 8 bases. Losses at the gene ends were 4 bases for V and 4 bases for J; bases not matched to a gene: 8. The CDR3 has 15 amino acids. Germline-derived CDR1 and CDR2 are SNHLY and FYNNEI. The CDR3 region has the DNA TGTGCCAGCAGTGCTCAGGGGGCGCGTGGCACTGAAGCTTTCTTT. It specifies CASSAQGARGTEAFF.

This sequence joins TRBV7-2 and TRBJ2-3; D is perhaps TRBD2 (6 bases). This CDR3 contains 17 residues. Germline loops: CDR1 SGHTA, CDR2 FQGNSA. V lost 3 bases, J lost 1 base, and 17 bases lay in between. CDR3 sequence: CASSFDQTAGRTDTQYF. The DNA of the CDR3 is TGTGCCAGCAGCTTCGATCAAACGGCGGGACGCACAGATACGCAGTATTTT.

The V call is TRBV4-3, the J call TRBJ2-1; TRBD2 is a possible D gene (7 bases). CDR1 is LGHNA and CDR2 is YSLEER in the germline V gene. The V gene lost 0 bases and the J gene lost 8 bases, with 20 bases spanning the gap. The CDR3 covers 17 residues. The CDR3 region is CASSQEGGLGRAHEQFF. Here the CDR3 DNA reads TGCGCCAGCAGCCAAGAGGGGGGGCTTGGACGGGCCCATGAGCAGTTCTTC.

Here the CDR3 DNA reads TGTGCCAGCGACAGGGGGGGGTATAGGGGCTGGGAGCAGTTCTTC. Translation: CASDRGGYRGWEQFF. The chain is built from TRBV21-1 and TRBJ2-1; the table's D call, TRBD1, has no DNA check behind it. TRBV21-1 is a listed pseudogene. The CDR3 covers 15 residues.

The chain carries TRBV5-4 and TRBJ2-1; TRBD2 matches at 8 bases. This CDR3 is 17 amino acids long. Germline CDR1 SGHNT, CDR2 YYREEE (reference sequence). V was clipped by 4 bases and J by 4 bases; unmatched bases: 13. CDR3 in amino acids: CASSTDSGTRTYNEQFF. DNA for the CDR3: TGTGCCAGCAGCACCGACTCCGGGACTAGGACTTACAATGAGCAGTTCTTC.

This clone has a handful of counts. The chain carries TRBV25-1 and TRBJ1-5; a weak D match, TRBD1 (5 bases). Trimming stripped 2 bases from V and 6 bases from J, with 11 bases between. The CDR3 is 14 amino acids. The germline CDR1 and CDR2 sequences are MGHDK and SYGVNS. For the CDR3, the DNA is TGTGCCAGCAGTGAAGGGGGGATAGGTCAGCCCCAGCATTTT. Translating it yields CASSEGGIGQPQHF.

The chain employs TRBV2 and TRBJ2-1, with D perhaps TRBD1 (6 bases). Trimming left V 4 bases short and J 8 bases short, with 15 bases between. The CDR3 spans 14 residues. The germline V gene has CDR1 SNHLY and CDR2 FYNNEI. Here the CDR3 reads CASSVDSRAHEQFF. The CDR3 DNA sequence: TGTGCCAGCAGTGTGGACAGCCGGGCTCATGAGCAGTTCTTC.